This TCR beta chain derives from a study of neurological immune-mediated disorders. General study points: None of the CDR3 amino acid sequences of expanded clones were shared across subjects, and this suggested private repertoires in all groups. While HTLV-1-associated myelopathy showed the greatest TCR clonal expansion, multiple sclerosis showed the least, falling below healthy controls.

This clonotype was seen many times. Its antigen is as yet unknown. CDR3 length equals 14 residues. V was cut by 8 bases and J by 2 bases, with 14 bases left in between. Per the germline V gene, CDR1 is SNHLY and CDR2 is FYNNEI. Synthesis of cDNA was accomplished via 5'RACE employing 10-nucleotide random UMIs. MiXCR was run by TCRdb on the 5' RACE reads, yielding one entry per CDR3 protein. The sample contains approximately 58,000 distinct CDR3 sequences, roughly 10% of which appear only once. A total of 2 million PBMCs stored at -80 degrees C provided the unsorted libraries. The receptor was derived from a man between 60 and 75 years old in good health. Material: PBMCs. The rearrangement uses TRBV2 and TRBJ2-3; D is perhaps TRBD1 (5 bases). CDR3: CASPPLRDTDTQYF. CDR3 nucleotides: TGTGCCAGCCCCCCCCTCAGGGACACAGATACGCAGTATTTT.